This T cell receptor beta chain is drawn from a study of post-analysis software for immune sequencing data. Study-wide points: Multiple sclerosis was associated with a significant reduction in normalized Chao1 diversity relative to controls.

On this clonotype itself: Its target is unknown.

Each TCR beta cDNA library carried unique molecular identifiers. A single record per CDR3 protein comes from TCRdb applying MiXCR to the PCR reads. There are 600,000 to 700,000 distinct CDR3 sequences in the sample; 55% to 70% occur only once, and about 11% lies in the top ten. The clonotype originates from a girl aged 2-10 years with multiple sclerosis. The sequencing sample was made of blood.

In nucleotides, the CDR3 is TGTGCCAGCAGTGCCTCGGGACAGGGGCAAGAGACCCAGTACTTC. Protein: CASSASGQGQETQYF. The J gene is TRBJ2-7, the V gene TRBV28; the match to TRBD1 covers 10 bases. The J call could be wrong; TRBJ2-5 is a better fit for the DNA end. This CDR3 is 15 amino acids long. Germline V gene lookup returns CDR1 MDHEN and CDR2 SYDVKM.